Listed below are T cell receptor beta chains from one sample, sequenced in a study of blood T cell repertoires in COVID-19. Produced via immunoSEQ multiplex PCR; TCRdb's table is partial and in-frame only. The sample has 110,000 to 150,000 clones; around 82% are singletons. The sequencing input was peripheral blood. The receptors come from a woman aged 45-60 years with acute or convalescent COVID-19. Each CDR3 is given with its conserved first and last residue. The order of the fields is D gene, clone size, V gene, J gene, CDR3 DNA, CDR3 protein. A D gene is named only where the DNA matches it firmly. Not every row has a clone size; where given, it reads once, few, many or a size class.

d_call: TRBD1; clone_size: .; v_call: TRBV3-1/TRBV3-2; j_call: TRBJ1-1; cdr3_nt: TGTGCCAGCAGCGGCCGACAGGGTCGGGGAACTGAAGCTTTCTTT; cdr3_aa: CASSGRQGRGTEAFF
d_call: .; clone_size: .; v_call: TRBV7-9; j_call: TRBJ2-3; cdr3_nt: TGTGCCAGCAGCTTAGCAAGCGCAGATACGCAGTATTTT; cdr3_aa: CASSLASADTQYF
d_call: .; clone_size: few; v_call: TRBV7-9; j_call: TRBJ2-3; cdr3_nt: TGTGCCAGCAGCTCAACACGGGGTTCTACAGATACGCAGTATTTT; cdr3_aa: CASSSTRGSTDTQYF
d_call: TRBD2; clone_size: .; v_call: TRBV4-2; j_call: TRBJ2-1; cdr3_nt: TGTGCCAGCAGCCAAGATAAGGCGGGGGGGCCTGATGAGCAGTTCTTC; cdr3_aa: CASSQDKAGGPDEQFF
d_call: TRBD1; clone_size: .; v_call: TRBV29-1; j_call: TRBJ1-1; cdr3_nt: TGCAGCGGAGGGCTTGGGACAGGGGCCAACACTGAAGCTTTCTTT; cdr3_aa: CSGGLGTGANTEAFF
d_call: .; clone_size: .; v_call: TRBV7-6; j_call: TRBJ2-2; cdr3_nt: TGTGCCAGCAGCTTACTCTTAGGAGGGGGCGGCGGGGAGCTGTTTTTT; cdr3_aa: CASSLLLGGGGGELFF
d_call: .; clone_size: once; v_call: TRBV12-3/TRBV12-4; j_call: TRBJ1-2; cdr3_nt: TGTGCCAGCACCTTAGGAGGGAACGGCTACACCTTC; cdr3_aa: CASTLGGNGYTF
d_call: TRBD1; clone_size: .; v_call: TRBV11-2; j_call: TRBJ1-5; cdr3_nt: TGTGCCAGCAGCCACACGGACAGGGGATATCAGCCCCAGCATTTT; cdr3_aa: CASSHTDRGYQPQHF
d_call: TRBD1; clone_size: .; v_call: TRBV10-3; j_call: TRBJ1-4; cdr3_nt: TGTGCCATCAGTGATGCAGGGGGCGATGATGAAAAACTGTTTTTT; cdr3_aa: CAISDAGGDDEKLFF
d_call: .; clone_size: .; v_call: TRBV14; j_call: TRBJ1-1; cdr3_nt: TGTGCCAGCAGCCAAGTCACGGGGTTAGGCACTGAAGCTTTCTTT; cdr3_aa: CASSQVTGLGTEAFF
d_call: .; clone_size: .; v_call: TRBV19; j_call: TRBJ1-6; cdr3_nt: TGTGCCAGTAGTACGCAGGGATCCTATAATTCACCCCTCCACTTT; cdr3_aa: CASSTQGSYNSPLHF
d_call: .; clone_size: .; v_call: TRBV27; j_call: TRBJ1-6; cdr3_nt: TGTGCCAGCAGTTTATCTCCAGGAACCTATTCACCCCTCCACTTT; cdr3_aa: CASSLSPGTYSPLHF
d_call: .; clone_size: .; v_call: TRBV6-5; j_call: TRBJ1-5; cdr3_nt: TGTGCCAGCAGTTTCAGGGGTTTGGGTCAGCCCCAGCATTTT; cdr3_aa: CASSFRGLGQPQHF
d_call: .; clone_size: once; v_call: TRBV28; j_call: TRBJ1-1; cdr3_nt: TGTGCCAGCAGTCCCTCCAACACTGAAGCTTTCTTT; cdr3_aa: CASSPSNTEAFF
d_call: TRBD1; clone_size: once; v_call: TRBV6-5; j_call: TRBJ1-4; cdr3_nt: TGTGCCAGCAGTTACTTGGGACAGGGGGGAGAAAAACTGTTTTTT; cdr3_aa: CASSYLGQGGEKLFF
d_call: TRBD1; clone_size: .; v_call: TRBV27; j_call: TRBJ1-6; cdr3_nt: TGTGCCAGCAGCTTCCGGACAGGGACCAATTCACCCCTCCACTTT; cdr3_aa: CASSFRTGTNSPLHF
d_call: TRBD2; clone_size: few; v_call: TRBV29-1; j_call: TRBJ2-3; cdr3_nt: TGCAGCGTGCGGACTAGCGGATTGACAGATACGCAGTATTTT; cdr3_aa: CSVRTSGLTDTQYF
d_call: .; clone_size: few; v_call: TRBV3-1/TRBV3-2; j_call: TRBJ1-1; cdr3_nt: TGTGCCAGCAGCCAAGTTATCGGGAACACTGAAGCTTTCTTT; cdr3_aa: CASSQVIGNTEAFF
d_call: .; clone_size: .; v_call: TRBV6-2/TRBV6-3; j_call: TRBJ2-3; cdr3_nt: TGTGCCAGCAGCATCTCTGATACGCAGTATTTT; cdr3_aa: CASSISDTQYF
d_call: TRBD1; clone_size: .; v_call: TRBV30; j_call: TRBJ1-5; cdr3_nt: TGTGCCTGGGGGGGACAGCGAAATCAGCCCCAGCATTTT; cdr3_aa: CAWGGQRNQPQHF
d_call: .; clone_size: .; v_call: TRBV11-2; j_call: TRBJ1-3; cdr3_nt: TGTGCCAGCAAGGGGGATCTTGTTGGAAACACCATATATTTT; cdr3_aa: CASKGDLVGNTIYF
d_call: TRBD1; clone_size: .; v_call: TRBV18; j_call: TRBJ1-5; cdr3_nt: TGTGCCAGCTCACCGGACAGGGGGCTAAATCAGCCCCAGCATTTT; cdr3_aa: CASSPDRGLNQPQHF
d_call: .; clone_size: .; v_call: TRBV5-5; j_call: TRBJ1-1; cdr3_nt: TGTGCCAGCAGCTTGGTTTCACTCAACACTGAAGCTTTCTTT; cdr3_aa: CASSLVSLNTEAFF
d_call: TRBD2; clone_size: .; v_call: TRBV5-4; j_call: TRBJ2-3; cdr3_nt: TGTGCCAGCAGCTTGTATCTAGCGGGGGGCAGGGCAGATACGCAGTATTTT; cdr3_aa: CASSLYLAGGRADTQYF
d_call: .; clone_size: .; v_call: TRBV7-2; j_call: TRBJ1-4; cdr3_nt: TGTGCCAGCAGGTCGGGGGGGGCGGCTAATGAAAAACTGTTTTTT; cdr3_aa: CASRSGGAANEKLFF
d_call: .; clone_size: .; v_call: TRBV5-4; j_call: TRBJ1-2; cdr3_nt: TGTGCCAGCAGCCGCAACCAGGGATCCACCTATGGCTACACCTTC; cdr3_aa: CASSRNQGSTYGYTF
d_call: TRBD2; clone_size: .; v_call: TRBV11-3; j_call: TRBJ2-1; cdr3_nt: TGTGCCAGCAGCTCAGGACTAGCGGGGGCCCCAGGTGAGCAGTTCTTC; cdr3_aa: CASSSGLAGAPGEQFF
d_call: .; clone_size: .; v_call: TRBV2; j_call: TRBJ1-3; cdr3_nt: TGTGCCAGCAGTGAAGGGGCAGGCCTTGGAAACACCATATATTTT; cdr3_aa: CASSEGAGLGNTIYF
d_call: .; clone_size: few; v_call: TRBV6-6; j_call: TRBJ1-4; cdr3_nt: TGTGCCAGCAGTTACCGGGGTGAGGAAGAAAAACTGTTTTTT; cdr3_aa: CASSYRGEEEKLFF
d_call: .; clone_size: .; v_call: TRBV4-3; j_call: TRBJ2-7; cdr3_nt: TGCGCCAGCAGCCAAGATTTAGGAGTAGTCTCCGAGCAGTACTTC; cdr3_aa: CASSQDLGVVSEQYF
d_call: TRBD1; clone_size: .; v_call: TRBV10-2; j_call: TRBJ1-4; cdr3_nt: TGCGCCAGCAAACCGGGACAGGGAGAGGAAAAACTGTTTTTT; cdr3_aa: CASKPGQGEEKLFF
d_call: TRBD1; clone_size: .; v_call: TRBV28; j_call: TRBJ1-1; cdr3_nt: TGTGCCAGCAGTTTGGTTACAGGGGGGAGGACTGAAGCTTTCTTT; cdr3_aa: CASSLVTGGRTEAFF
d_call: TRBD1; clone_size: once; v_call: TRBV7-9; j_call: TRBJ1-5; cdr3_nt: TGTGCCAGCCAACTCGGACAGGGGGACCAGCCCCAGCATTTT; cdr3_aa: CASQLGQGDQPQHF
d_call: TRBD1; clone_size: .; v_call: TRBV6-5; j_call: TRBJ2-3; cdr3_nt: TGTGCCAGCACGAGGGGGCTGGCAGATACGCAGTATTTT; cdr3_aa: CASTRGLADTQYF
d_call: TRBD2; clone_size: .; v_call: TRBV9; j_call: TRBJ2-1; cdr3_nt: TGTGCCAGCAGCGTAGGCGGCGGGGGGGCCTACAATGAGCAGTTCTTC; cdr3_aa: CASSVGGGGAYNEQFF
d_call: TRBD1; clone_size: .; v_call: TRBV12-5; j_call: TRBJ2-1; cdr3_nt: TGTGCTAGTGGTTTGGGCCGGGACAGGTACAATGAGCAGTTCTTC; cdr3_aa: CASGLGRDRYNEQFF
d_call: TRBD1; clone_size: .; v_call: TRBV5-1; j_call: TRBJ2-5; cdr3_nt: TGCGCCAGCCGGACGACAGGGTCTCAAGAGACCCAGTACTTC; cdr3_aa: CASRTTGSQETQYF
d_call: .; clone_size: .; v_call: TRBV7-2; j_call: TRBJ2-7; cdr3_nt: TGTGCCAGCAGCTCCACCGGGAACCACTACGAGCAGTACTTC; cdr3_aa: CASSSTGNHYEQYF
d_call: .; clone_size: .; v_call: TRBV10-3; j_call: TRBJ1-3; cdr3_nt: TGTGCCATCGGGGCCAACTCTGGAAACACCATATATTTT; cdr3_aa: CAIGANSGNTIYF
d_call: TRBD1; clone_size: .; v_call: TRBV6-1; j_call: TRBJ1-5; cdr3_nt: TGTGCCAGCAGTGAAGGGGGACAGAGCTATAGCAATCAGCCCCAGCATTTT; cdr3_aa: CASSEGGQSYSNQPQHF
d_call: .; clone_size: .; v_call: TRBV21-1; j_call: TRBJ2-3; cdr3_nt: TGTGCCAGCAGCAAAGAGGGACAGGGGGCTGCAGATACGCAGTATTTT; cdr3_aa: CASSKEGQGAADTQYF
d_call: .; clone_size: .; v_call: TRBV5-1; j_call: TRBJ2-5; cdr3_nt: TGCGCCAGCAGCTTGGCTGGCAGCCAAGAGACCCAGTACTTC; cdr3_aa: CASSLAGSQETQYF
d_call: TRBD2; clone_size: .; v_call: TRBV6-5; j_call: TRBJ2-1; cdr3_nt: TGTGCCAGCAGGCAATCTAGCGGGGGGGCCGGAGAGCAGTTCTTC; cdr3_aa: CASRQSSGGAGEQFF
d_call: .; clone_size: .; v_call: TRBV2; j_call: TRBJ1-6; cdr3_nt: TGTGCCAGCAGTGAAGTTCAAGCCCGTAATTCACCCCTCCACTTT; cdr3_aa: CASSEVQARNSPLHF
d_call: .; clone_size: .; v_call: TRBV12-3/TRBV12-4; j_call: TRBJ2-7; cdr3_nt: TGTGCCAGCAGTCGGGACACGGACTACGAGCAGTACTTC; cdr3_aa: CASSRDTDYEQYF
d_call: TRBD1; clone_size: .; v_call: TRBV24-1; j_call: TRBJ1-5; cdr3_nt: TGTGCCACCAGCGCCGAGGACAGGGCGCCTCCCCCTGGGGGCAATCAGCCCCAGCATTTT; cdr3_aa: CATSAEDRAPPPGGNQPQHF
d_call: .; clone_size: .; v_call: TRBV2; j_call: TRBJ2-7; cdr3_nt: TGTGCCAGCGGTGGGGGGCGGCACGAGCAGTACTTC; cdr3_aa: CASGGGRHEQYF
d_call: .; clone_size: .; v_call: TRBV4-3; j_call: TRBJ1-4; cdr3_nt: TGCGCCAGCAGCTTATGGGCCGCAACTAATGAAAAACTGTTTTTT; cdr3_aa: CASSLWAATNEKLFF
d_call: .; clone_size: once; v_call: TRBV24-1; j_call: TRBJ1-2; cdr3_nt: TGTGCCACCAGTCCCCTGGGAGGATATGGCTACACCTTC; cdr3_aa: CATSPLGGYGYTF
d_call: .; clone_size: .; v_call: TRBV27; j_call: TRBJ2-2; cdr3_nt: TGTGCCAGCAACCGAGACAGGCAGACCGGGGAGCTGTTTTTT; cdr3_aa: CASNRDRQTGELFF
d_call: TRBD1; clone_size: .; v_call: TRBV12-3/TRBV12-4; j_call: TRBJ1-2; cdr3_nt: TGTGCCAGCAGTTCCGGGACAGGGGGTGGCTACACCTTC; cdr3_aa: CASSSGTGGGYTF
d_call: TRBD1; clone_size: .; v_call: TRBV5-5; j_call: TRBJ2-7; cdr3_nt: TGTGCCAGCAGCTTGGCCGGACAGGGACCCTACGAGCAGTACTTC; cdr3_aa: CASSLAGQGPYEQYF
d_call: TRBD1; clone_size: .; v_call: TRBV6-2/TRBV6-3; j_call: TRBJ1-2; cdr3_nt: TGTGCCAGCAGCCGACGGGACAGGGGGCTAAAGGACTTCTATGGCTACACCTTC; cdr3_aa: CASSRRDRGLKDFYGYTF
d_call: TRBD1; clone_size: once; v_call: TRBV27; j_call: TRBJ1-2; cdr3_nt: TGTGCCAGCAGTTCCCGACTCCTCCACAGGGGACTTAACTATGGCTACACCTTC; cdr3_aa: CASSSRLLHRGLNYGYTF
d_call: TRBD1; clone_size: .; v_call: TRBV18; j_call: TRBJ1-1; cdr3_nt: TGTGCCAGCTCTCCCGGGACAGGCCCCACTGACGCTTTCTTT; cdr3_aa: CASSPGTGPTDAFF
d_call: .; clone_size: .; v_call: TRBV4-3; j_call: TRBJ2-1; cdr3_nt: TGCGCCAGCAGCCAAGACGGCCCAGGGGGGTTTTTTTATGAGCAGTTCTTC; cdr3_aa: CASSQDGPGGFFYEQFF